The 11 T cell receptor beta chains reported below all come from one sample, sequenced in a study of cytomegalovirus exposure and HLA in healthy donors. Primers: 60 Vbeta forward and 13 Jbeta reverse. Repertoires were generated with immunoSEQ multiplex PCR, while TCRdb's copy carries only in-frame clones and drops some. This repertoire shows some 190,000 clones, about 77% found once; its top ten account for 2% to 3%. Sequenced sample: PBMCs. These receptors were taken from a woman in her thirties in good health and CMV-seropositive.

The V call is TRBV11-1, the J call TRBJ2-1; the D gene is possibly TRBD1 (5 bases). This CDR3 has 17 residues. Per the germline V gene, CDR1 is SGHAT and CDR2 is FQDESV (reference sequence). V lost 3 bases and J lost 5, with 20 bases in between. The CDR3 DNA reads TGTGCCAGCAGCTTTCTCGCGGCAGGGCATATAAACAATGAGCAGTTCTTC. Amino acid sequence: CASSFLAAGHINNEQFF.

The chain joins TRBV12-5 to TRBJ2-1; D is perhaps TRBD1 (6 bases). The CDR3 totals 15 residues. CDR1 is LGHNT, CDR2 FRNRAP, per germline. Trimming took 3 bases from V and 0 from J, leaving 9 bases between them. Here the CDR3 DNA reads TGTGCTAGTGGTTTTGAGGACAGCTCCTACAATGAGCAGTTCTTC. Translated, it gives CASGFEDSSYNEQFF.

The chain combines TRBV5-1 with TRBJ2-2; 10 positions match TRBD2. CDR3 length: 16 residues. The germline gives CDR1 SGHRS, CDR2 YFSETQ. V lost 0 bases and J lost 5; bases outside the gene matches: 4. The CDR3 DNA follows: TGCGCCAGCAGCTTGGAAAGCGGGGGGGTAACCGGGGAGCTGTTTTTT. This encodes CASSLESGGVTGELFF. The full variable domain, completed using reference TRBV5-1 and TRBJ2-2, is KAGVTQTPRYLIKTRGQQVTLSCSPISGHRSVSWYQQTPGQGLQFLFEYFSETQRNKGNFPGRFSGRQFSNSRSEMNVSTLELGDSALYLCASSLESGGVTGELFFGEGSRLTVL.

V and J are TRBV2 and TRBJ1-1, with 8 bases identical to TRBD1. This CDR3 comprises 14 residues. Germline trimming cut 11 bases from V and 1 base from J; bases unmatched to any gene: 9. CDR1 is SNHLY, CDR2 FYNNEI, per germline. CDR3 protein: CADTRGPENTEAFF. The CDR3 coding sequence is TGTGCCGACACCAGGGGGCCGGAGAACACTGAAGCTTTCTTT.

The CDR3 DNA is TGTGCCAGCAGTGCGGGACTAGCGGGGAACGAGCAGTACTTC. It specifies CASSAGLAGNEQYF. The J gene is TRBJ2-7, the V gene TRBV6-6, with 13 bases identical to TRBD2. CDR1 and CDR2 from the germline V gene are MNHNY and SVGAGI (reference sequence). The trim removed 5 bases at V and 5 bases at J, leaving 3 bases unmatched. This CDR3 region has 14 residues.

The chain combines TRBV2 with TRBJ2-3, with D possibly TRBD1 on 5 matching bases. The V gene lost 6 bases and the J gene lost 5 bases, with 9 bases spanning the gap. Germline V gene sequence: CDR1 SNHLY, CDR2 FYNNEI. This CDR3 region has 12 residues. As DNA, the CDR3 is TGTGCCAGCAGGTCGCAGGGAGATACGCAGTATTTT. Its protein is CASRSQGDTQYF.

The chain is built from TRBV11-2 and TRBJ2-2, with 7 bases identical to TRBD2. The CDR3 loop spans 16 amino acids. V lost 0 bases, J lost 5 bases, and 6 bases stayed unmatched. Germline loops: CDR1 SGHAT, CDR2 FQNNGV. The CDR3 DNA sequence: TGTGCCAGCAGCTTAGATCTCCTGCGGGGGACCGGGGAGCTGTTTTTT. Its protein product is CASSLDLLRGTGELFF.

This chain links TRBV12-1 with TRBJ2-2; the table assigns TRBD2, which was not confirmed against the DNA. TRBV12-1 is an annotated pseudogene. The CDR3 has 17 amino acids. CDR3 protein: CASSHSQRGSNTGELFF. The CDR3 DNA sequence: TGTGCCAGCAGCCATTCACAGCGGGGGAGCAACACCGGGGAGCTGTTTTTT.

CDR3 nucleotide sequence: TGCGCCAGCAGCCAAGGACGGAGCTCCTATAATTCACCCCTCCACTTT. It yields the protein CASSQGRSSYNSPLHF. The chain couples TRBV4-3 to TRBJ1-6; no reliable D call. Looked up from germline, CDR1 is LGHNA and CDR2 is YSLEER. V lost 1 base and J lost 0, with 7 bases in between. The CDR3 sequence is 16 residues long.

The chain employs TRBV21-1 and TRBJ2-7; the D call in the table, TRBD2, was not verified against the DNA. TRBV21-1 is given as a pseudogene. The CDR3 is 12 residues long. CDR3 protein: CATMGGHYEQYF. The CDR3 DNA sequence: TGTGCCACCATGGGGGGGCACTACGAGCAGTACTTC.

This clone was found a few times. The J gene is TRBJ2-3, the V gene TRBV7-2; unclear D gene. V lost 2 bases to trimming and J lost 4 bases, with 10 bases between them. The CDR3 runs to 14 residues. CDR1 SGHTA and CDR2 FQGNSA come from the germline V gene. The CDR3 loop reads CASSLPGFPDTQYF. For the CDR3, the DNA is TGTGCCAGCAGCTTACCCGGGTTCCCAGATACGCAGTATTTT.